These 30 T cell receptor beta chains were sequenced from one sample in a study of breast tumors, draining lymph nodes, adjacent tissues. TCRdb called the multiplex PCR reads again in MiXCR, with one record for every CDR3 protein. This sample has under 350,000 distinct CDR3 sequences, with more than 30% found just once. The lymph nodes were axillary draining lymph nodes from breast cancer patients. The specimen sequenced was axillary lymph node tissue. The receptors were gathered from a female donor with breast cancer. Some clones in this sample may be carry-over from other donors' samples.

This clonotype was seen many times. The V call is TRBV7-6, the J call TRBJ2-7, with D maybe TRBD1 (6 bases). The germline CDR1 and CDR2 sequences are SGHVS and FNYEAQ. The CDR3 extends over 14 amino acids. Between the trimmed V and J ends, which lost 5 bases and 3 bases, there was a span of 14 bases. The CDR3 DNA follows: TGTGCCAGCAGCCCAAGGGACACCAACTACGAGCAGTACTTC. This translates into CASSPRDTNYEQYF.

This clonotype was detected many times. The rearrangement links TRBV24-1 to TRBJ2-1, with D perhaps being TRBD1 or TRBD2 (6 bases each). The CDR3 consists of 16 residues. Trimming removed 0 bases from V and 7 bases from J, with 15 bases in between. Germline V lookup: CDR1 KGHDR, CDR2 SFDVKD. In DNA form, the CDR3 reads TGTGCCACCAGTGATTTGGGGCGGGACAACTCAAATGAGCAGTTCTTC. It yields the protein CATSDLGRDNSNEQFF.

The chain joins TRBV10-2 to TRBJ1-6; no definite D call. The CDR3 spans 15 residues. Germline CDR1 WSHSY, CDR2 SAAADI. Trimming removed 6 bases at V and 5 bases at J, with 14 bases between. CDR3 sequence reads: CASRRSGIDNSPLHF. The CDR3, as DNA: TGCGCCAGCAGGCGTTCGGGAATTGATAATTCACCCCTCCACTTT.

About this clonotype: Mismatch with germline at one junction end may stem from a read error. This chain links TRBV6-1 with TRBJ2-2; 8 bases match TRBD2. The CDR3 extends over 16 amino acids. CDR1 and CDR2 from the germline V gene are MNHNS and SASEGT. CDR3 region: CASTYSGTRITGGLFF. Written as DNA, the CDR3 is TGTGCCAGCACCTATTCCGGGACTAGGATCACCGGGGGGCTGTTTTTT.

This clonotype was found many times. The J gene is TRBJ2-5, the V gene TRBV20-1, with 9 bases that match TRBD1. Germline CDR1 DFQATT, CDR2 SNEGSKA (reference sequence). The CDR3 contains 17 residues. With V trimmed by 6 bases and J by 0 bases, 14 bases remained unmatched. The CDR3 spells CSAPDQQGAAYQETQYF. The CDR3, as DNA: TGCAGTGCACCCGACCAACAGGGGGCTGCGTACCAAGAGACCCAGTACTTC.

The chain employs TRBV6-1 and TRBJ2-5, with TRBD1 matching over 9 bases. The CDR3 totals 15 residues. The junction had 9 bases not matched to a gene; V was cut back by 4 bases and J by 6 bases. CDR1 is MNHNS and CDR2 is SASEGT in the germline V gene. In DNA, the CDR3 is TGTGCCAGCAGTGGGCAGGACAGGGGACCGAAGACCCAGTACTTC. As protein: CASSGQDRGPKTQYF.

This clonotype has at least ten counts. This chain uses TRBV29-1 with TRBJ2-7; D might be TRBD1 (5 bases). The CDR3 has 11 residues. V lost 8 bases and J 2 bases, leaving 10 bases between the germline ends. From germline, CDR1 is SQVTM and CDR2 ANQGSEA. CDR3 in amino acids: CSFRVAYEQYF. The CDR3 bases are TGCAGCTTCAGGGTGGCCTACGAGCAGTACTTC.

This clonotype was seen many times. V is TRBV14 and J is TRBJ2-7; D unresolved. The germline V gene has CDR1 SGHDN and CDR2 FVKESK. The CDR3 totals 16 residues. Trimming removed 1 base from V and 1 base from J, with 14 bases in between. The CDR3 region is CASSQVPGSLSYEQYF. CDR3 sequence (DNA): TGTGCCAGCAGCCAAGTCCCAGGAAGTCTATCCTACGAGCAGTACTTC.

This clonotype was counted between two and nine times. Written as DNA, the CDR3 is TGCGCCAGCAGCCGGTCGACAGGGGTAAACACCGGGGAGCTGTTTTTT. Translation: CASSRSTGVNTGELFF. This chain uses TRBV4-1 with TRBJ2-2, with TRBD1 matching over 8 bases. J was trimmed by 2 bases and V by 4 bases; bases with no gene match: 6. CDR3 size: 16 residues. The germline V gene has CDR1 MGHRA and CDR2 YSYEKL.

This clonotype was seen just once. A single base separates this from a much larger clone, so it may be a read error. The rearrangement links TRBV10-3 to TRBJ2-5; D uncertain. Per germline, CDR1 ENHRY and CDR2 SYGVKD. This CDR3 is built from 11 residues. The CDR3 DNA follows: TGTGCCAGCAGTGGGATGGAGTCCCAGTACTTC. Encoded protein: CASSGMESQYF.

This clonotype has at least ten counts. The gene calls are TRBV7-8 and TRBJ2-7; no definite D call. CDR1 is SGHVS and CDR2 is FQNEAQ in the germline V gene. V was shortened by 6 bases and J by 3 bases, with 24 bases between the two germline ends. The CDR3 spans 17 residues. CDR3 protein: CASRPALDTASFYEQYF. CDR3 sequence (DNA): TGTGCCAGCAGGCCCGCCCTTGACACAGCGAGCTTCTACGAGCAGTACTTC.

In regard to this clonotype: A much larger clone is a single base away; this may be a read error. The rearrangement uses TRBV9 and TRBJ1-2; D ambiguous. Germline CDR1 reads SGDLS; CDR2 reads YYNGEE. The V and J ends lost 4 bases and 4 bases respectively, with 11 bases between them. There are 13 residues in the CDR3. CDR3 nucleotides: TGTGCCAGCAGCCAAGGCGCCATCTATGGCTACACCTTC. Encoded protein: CASSQGAIYGYTF.

The chain has TRBV7-3 and TRBJ1-1; the match to TRBD1 covers 8 bases. Germline lookup yields CDR1 SGHTA and CDR2 FQGTGA. V was pared by 5 bases and J by 5 bases, with 4 bases of the junction left unmatched. This CDR3 has 13 amino acids. Here the CDR3 DNA reads TGTGCCAGCAGCCGGACAGGGAGGACTGAAGCTTTCTTT. It codes for CASSRTGRTEAFF.

The chain joins TRBV5-1 to TRBJ1-6, with D maybe TRBD1 (5 bases). Germline V lookup: CDR1 SGHRS, CDR2 YFSETQ. This CDR3 is 15 amino acids long. Trimming cost V 2 bases and J 7 bases, with 13 bases left between them. The CDR3 protein is CASSLTGASNSPLHF. The CDR3 DNA follows: TGCGCCAGCAGCTTAACTGGGGCGAGCAATTCACCCCTCCACTTT.

This chain joins TRBV27 and TRBJ1-6; 9 bases align to TRBD1. With V trimmed by 5 bases and J by 7 bases, 15 bases remained unmatched. Germline-derived CDR1 and CDR2 are MNHEY and SMNVEV (reference sequence). The CDR3 runs 18 residues. The CDR3 DNA is TGTGCCAGCAGTCCAGCCTTCCTTACCGGGACAGGGAATTCACCCCTCCACTTT. This translates into CASSPAFLTGTGNSPLHF.

This clonotype has at least ten counts. The rearrangement links TRBV11-2 to TRBJ2-2; 13 bases agree with TRBD2. Trimming took 2 bases from V and 8 from J; bases not matched to a gene: 5. There are 16 residues in the CDR3. The germline gives CDR1 SGHAT, CDR2 FQNNGV. This CDR3 reads CASSLRLAGGRGELFF. For the CDR3, the DNA is TGTGCCAGCAGCTTAAGACTAGCGGGAGGTCGGGGGGAGCTGTTTTTT.

Worth noting for this clonotype: This may stem from a read error, because a much larger clone lies one nucleotide away. The chain carries TRBV10-3 and TRBJ2-3; TRBD2 agrees at 8 bases. This CDR3 has 17 amino acids. Germline values: CDR1 ENHRY, CDR2 SYGVKD. The CDR3 region has the DNA TGTGCCAGCAGTGAACCAGCGGGAGAAGGCCACACAGATACGCAGTATTTT. It is translated as CASSEPAGEGHTDTQYF.

This clonotype has ten or more counts. The genes are TRBV29-1 and TRBJ2-7; the D is unclear. The germline CDR1 and CDR2 sequences are SQVTM and ANQGSEA. V lost 4 bases and J lost 5, with 9 bases in between. The CDR3 covers 11 residues. Here the CDR3 DNA reads TGCAGCGTTGTACTTAGGGACGAGCAGTACTTC. It codes for CSVVLRDEQYF.

In its sample, this clonotype was seen many times. The genes are TRBV19 and TRBJ1-6, with a possible D match to TRBD1 (6 bases). Germline CDR1 and CDR2: LNHDA and SQIVND (reference sequence). Trimming pared 7 bases from V and 6 bases from J, leaving 13 bases between. CDR3 length: 14 residues. The CDR3 DNA is TGTGCCAGTAAGGAGAGGGGGAGTAATTCACCCCTCCACTTT. It codes for CASKERGSNSPLHF.

This clonotype was recorded at least ten times. This chain uses TRBV11-2 with TRBJ2-5; D unclear. V was shortened by 1 base and J by 1 base, with 10 bases between the two germline ends. The CDR3 covers 15 residues. Germline CDR1 and CDR2: SGHAT and FQNNGV. The CDR3 here is CASSLGWAAQETQYF. The CDR3 coding sequence is TGTGCCAGCAGCTTAGGTTGGGCGGCCCAAGAGACCCAGTACTTC.

This clonotype has more than one count but fewer than ten. The rearrangement uses TRBV6-5 and TRBJ2-5; 8 nucleotides align to TRBD2. This CDR3 is built from 14 residues. CDR1 and CDR2 (germline): MNHEY, SVGAGI. With V trimmed by 5 bases and J by 3 bases, 5 bases remained unmatched. CDR3 bases: TGTGCCAGCAGTCACGGGGGGGCGGAAGAGACCCAGTACTTC. This encodes CASSHGGAEETQYF.

This clonotype was found many times. The chain joins TRBV20-1 to TRBJ1-5; TRBD1 might be the D (5 bases). Trimming took off 3 bases at V and 10 bases at J, with 13 bases between the two ends. Germline V lookup: CDR1 DFQATT, CDR2 SNEGSKA (reference sequence). The CDR3 extends over 12 amino acids. CDR3 nucleotides: TGCAGTGCTAGGTCCGGGGGGGGACCCCAGCATTTT. It codes for CSARSGGGPQHF.

Many counts were recorded for this clonotype. The rearrangement uses TRBV2 and TRBJ2-1, with a tentative D call TRBD2 (6 bases). Trimming shortened V by 7 bases and J by 10 bases, and 23 bases separated the two germline ends. The CDR3 loop spans 15 amino acids. Germline V gives CDR1 SNHLY, CDR2 FYNNEI. DNA for the CDR3: TGTGCCAGCACATCTGGACTACACCCCGCCGGAGAGCAGTTCTTC. This encodes CASTSGLHPAGEQFF.

This clonotype has at least ten counts. This chain's CDR3 is CASGLTVGTGSYEQYF. As DNA, the CDR3 is TGTGCTAGTGGTTTGACAGTCGGGACTGGCTCCTACGAGCAGTACTTC. The chain employs TRBV12-5 and TRBJ2-7; maybe TRBD2 (6 bases). With 2 bases removed from V and 0 bases from J, the gap between germline ends came to 14 bases. The germline V gene has CDR1 LGHNT and CDR2 FRNRAP. This CDR3 contains 16 residues.

This rearrangement joins TRBV7-2 to TRBJ1-1; TRBD1 aligns across 7 bases. The CDR3 is made up of 14 amino acids. Looked up from germline, CDR1 is SGHTA and CDR2 is FQGNSA. V shed 5 bases, J shed 0 bases, and the junction held 3 bases outside the gene matches. The CDR3 nucleotides are TGTGCCAGCAGCCACAGGGGCGTGAACACTGAAGCTTTCTTT. This gives the protein CASSHRGVNTEAFF.

Remarks on this clonotype: A much larger clone lies one base from this, so it may be a read error. The J gene is TRBJ2-3, the V gene TRBV12-5, with 7 nucleotides matching TRBD1. The CDR3 consists of 15 residues. The V gene's germline CDR1 is LGHNT and CDR2 FRNRAP. This CDR3 reads CVSGLVNQGADTQYF. CDR3 in DNA: TGTGTTAGTGGTTTGGTAAATCAGGGGGCAGATACGCAGTATTTT.

This clonotype was recorded a few times. The CDR3 reads CASRPGGCGSYEQYF. The DNA of the CDR3 is TGTGCCAGCAGACCGGGCGGGTGCGGCTCCTACGAGCAGTACTTC. The chain joins TRBV7-2 to TRBJ2-7, with a tentative D call TRBD2 (5 bases). Per germline, CDR1 SGHTA and CDR2 FQGNSA. The CDR3 spans 15 residues. V lost 6 bases and J lost 0, with 15 bases in between.

Notes on this clonotype: A much larger clone differs by one base, so this may be a read error. This chain connects TRBV11-3 to TRBJ2-2; perhaps TRBD2 as D (5 bases). Germline-derived CDR1 and CDR2 are SGHNT and YENEEA. CDR3 length: 14 residues. The chain's CDR3 is CASSLARRSGELVF. In DNA, the CDR3 is TGTGCCAGCAGCTTGGCCCGAAGGTCCGGGGAGCTGGTTTTT.

In its sample, this clonotype was seen many times. V is TRBV20-1 and J is TRBJ2-7, with D perhaps given as TRBD1 or TRBD2 (6 bases each). With 6 bases removed from V and 6 bases from J, the gap between germline ends came to 30 bases. Germline V gene data show CDR1 as DFQATT and CDR2 as SNEGSKA (reference sequence). CDR3 size: 17 residues. This CDR3 reads CSARTEHIAVTPLEQYF. Written as DNA, the CDR3 is TGCAGTGCGCGGACAGAGCATATAGCGGTTACTCCCCTCGAGCAGTACTTC.

In its sample, this clonotype was seen many times. The chain recombines TRBV7-2 with TRBJ2-7, with unresolved D. CDR1 is SGHTA, CDR2 FQGNSA, per germline. V was cut by 1 base and J by 6 bases, with 19 bases left in between. The CDR3 spans 16 residues. The CDR3 DNA sequence: TGTGCCAGCAGCTTAGTCGGCGCCGGGTTTCCCTCCGAGCAGTACTTC. It translates to CASSLVGAGFPSEQYF.